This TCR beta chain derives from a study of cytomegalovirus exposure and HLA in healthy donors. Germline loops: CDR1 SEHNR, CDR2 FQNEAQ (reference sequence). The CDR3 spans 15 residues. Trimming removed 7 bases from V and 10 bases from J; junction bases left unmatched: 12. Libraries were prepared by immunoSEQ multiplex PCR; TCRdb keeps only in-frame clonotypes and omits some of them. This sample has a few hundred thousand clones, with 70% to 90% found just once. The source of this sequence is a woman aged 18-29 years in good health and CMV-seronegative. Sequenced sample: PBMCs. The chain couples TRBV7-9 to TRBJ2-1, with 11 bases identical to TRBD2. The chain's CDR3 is CASILGTSGLWEQFF. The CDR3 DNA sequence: TGTGCCAGCATCCTTGGGACTAGCGGCCTCTGGGAGCAGTTCTTC.